The rows below give T cell receptor beta chains drawn from one sample of a study of blood T cell repertoires in COVID-19. Sequencing was performed with immunoSEQ multiplex PCR; in TCRdb, only in-frame clones are kept and a portion is missing. The sample shows about 250,000 clones, 75% to 90% of them seen only once. Sequencing used PBMCs or T cells enriched from blood (not recorded which). These receptors came from a woman between 18 and 29 years old who had recovered from COVID-19. Each CDR3 is given with its conserved first and last residue. D genes are given only for firm matches. Clone size is stated in some rows and not others, as once, few, many or a class when expanded.

d_gene,v_gene,abundance,j_gene,CDR3aa,CDR3nt
NA,TRBV28,NA,TRBJ1-3,CASSPQGGNTIYF,TGTGCCAGCAGTCCCCAGGGGGGAAACACCATATATTTT
TRBD1,TRBV5-1,few,TRBJ2-2,CASSLALGDRGTGELFF,TGCGCCAGCAGCTTGGCCTTAGGGGACAGGGGTACCGGGGAGCTGTTTTTT
NA,TRBV6-5,NA,TRBJ1-1,CASYMNTEAFF,TGTGCCAGCTACATGAACACTGAAGCTTTCTTT
NA,TRBV5-8,NA,TRBJ2-7,CASSLEQGVSYEQYF,TGTGCCAGCAGCTTGGAACAGGGTGTCTCCTACGAGCAGTACTTC
NA,TRBV5-1,few,TRBJ1-5,CASRYKGENGNQPQHF,TGCGCCAGCAGGTATAAGGGGGAAAATGGCAATCAGCCCCAGCATTTT
NA,TRBV29-1,NA,TRBJ2-1,CSVEGLGNEQFF,TGCAGCGTTGAGGGGCTCGGCAATGAGCAGTTCTTC
NA,TRBV6-5,NA,TRBJ1-6,CASTRGNYNSPLHF,TGTGCCTCAACCCGGGGGAACTATAATTCACCCCTCCACTTT
TRBD2,TRBV5-1,NA,TRBJ2-5,CASSLDLPGLAGETQYF,TGCGCCAGCAGCTTGGACCTCCCGGGACTAGCGGGAGAGACCCAGTACTTC
TRBD2,TRBV7-9,NA,TRBJ2-7,CASSHSSGPTYEQYF,TGTGCCAGCAGCCATTCTAGCGGGCCAACCTACGAGCAGTACTTC
TRBD2,TRBV6-5,NA,TRBJ2-3,CASHRLAGGDTQYF,TGTGCCAGCCACCGACTAGCGGGGGGGGATACGCAGTATTTT
NA,TRBV18,NA,TRBJ1-1,CASSPGREGTEAFF,TGTGCCAGCTCACCCGGCAGGGAGGGGACTGAAGCTTTCTTT
NA,TRBV5-1,NA,TRBJ2-3,CASSFGAALMDTQYF,TGCGCCAGCAGCTTTGGGGCGGCCCTAATGGATACGCAGTATTTT
NA,TRBV12-3/TRBV12-4,NA,TRBJ1-6,CASSFQGGSPLHF,TGTGCCAGCAGTTTCCAGGGCGGTTCACCCCTCCACTTT
NA,TRBV7-3,NA,TRBJ1-4,CASSQSGGTNEKLFF,TGTGCCAGCAGTCAAAGCGGTGGGACTAATGAAAAACTGTTTTTT
NA,TRBV6-5,NA,TRBJ2-7,CASSYLPKGVGNEQYF,TGTGCCAGCAGTTACTTGCCGAAGGGGGTGGGGAACGAGCAGTACTTC
NA,TRBV18,NA,TRBJ1-2,CASSPPSGIHTF,TGTGCCAGCTCACCGCCCTCGGGGATACACACCTTC
TRBD1,TRBV10-3,NA,TRBJ2-2,CASRDRNTGELFF,TGTGCCAGCAGGGACAGAAACACCGGGGAGCTGTTTTTT
TRBD2,TRBV6-4,NA,TRBJ2-3,CASRALAGGLHSTDTQYF,TGTGCCAGCAGGGCACTAGCGGGGGGGCTACACAGCACAGATACGCAGTATTTT
NA,TRBV5-4,NA,TRBJ1-2,CASSPQQGEGYTF,TGTGCCAGCAGCCCCCAACAGGGAGAAGGCTACACCTTC
TRBD1,TRBV18,NA,TRBJ1-1,CASSPKDRGSNTEAFF,TGTGCCAGCTCACCAAAGGACAGGGGGTCGAACACTGAAGCTTTCTTT
NA,TRBV12-5,NA,TRBJ1-4,CASGSPTGAPSNEKLFF,TGTGCTAGTGGTTCCCCCACGGGAGCCCCTTCTAATGAAAAACTGTTTTTT
NA,TRBV28,NA,TRBJ1-1,CASSFPGGGHGTEAFF,TGTGCCAGCAGTTTCCCCGGGGGGGGGCATGGGACTGAAGCTTTCTTT
TRBD1,TRBV4-2,NA,TRBJ1-2,CASSDPTGAGRGYTF,TGTGCCAGCAGCGACCCGACAGGGGCAGGGCGTGGCTACACCTTC
TRBD1,TRBV6-5,NA,TRBJ1-5,CASRFRGRGQPQHF,TGTGCCAGCAGATTCAGGGGGCGCGGTCAGCCCCAGCATTTT
NA,TRBV7-8,NA,TRBJ1-2,CASSAWTDNNYGYTF,TGTGCCAGCAGCGCATGGACAGACAATAACTATGGCTACACCTTC
NA,TRBV12-3/TRBV12-4,NA,TRBJ1-2,CASSFTGTNGYTF,TGTGCCAGCAGTTTTACAGGGACTAATGGCTACACCTTC
NA,TRBV2,NA,TRBJ1-5,CASSESPNQPQHF,TGTGCCAGCAGTGAATCTCCCAATCAGCCCCAGCATTTT
TRBD2,TRBV19,NA,TRBJ2-3,CASSISASGGDATDTQYF,TGTGCCAGTAGTATATCGGCTAGCGGGGGCGATGCCACAGATACGCAGTATTTT
TRBD1,TRBV11-2,NA,TRBJ2-7,CASSTADRVFYEQYF,TGTGCCAGCAGCACCGCGGACAGGGTATTCTACGAGCAGTACTTC
NA,TRBV9,NA,TRBJ1-1,CASSGQVNTEAFF,TGTGCCAGCAGCGGCCAGGTGAACACTGAAGCTTTCTTT
TRBD1,TRBV6-4,NA,TRBJ1-2,CANRDRIPYGYTF,TGTGCCAACCGGGACAGGATACCCTATGGCTACACCTTC
TRBD1,TRBV4-1,few,TRBJ1-5,CASSQVGQGASQHF,TGCGCCAGCAGCCAGGTGGGACAGGGGGCGTCCCAGCATTTT
NA,TRBV9,NA,TRBJ1-4,CASSAGGGGEKLFF,TGTGCCAGCAGCGCCGGCGGGGGTGGTGAAAAACTGTTTTTT
NA,TRBV19,NA,TRBJ1-2,CASRPPRGRVGGYTF,TGTGCCAGTAGACCCCCACGGGGGAGGGTTGGTGGCTACACCTTC
TRBD1,TRBV30,few,TRBJ1-5,CAWDNGQGNQPQHF,TGTGCCTGGGATAATGGACAGGGAAACCAGCCCCAGCATTTT